The T cell receptor (beta chain) described here comes from a study of identifying expanded T cells in peripheral blood. TCRdb's table, derived via immunoSEQ multiplex PCR, lists solely in-frame clones and lacks some. The sample shows tens of thousands of clones, approximately 90% of them seen only once. No infections or other immune events were documented during collection. Material: blood. This clonotype was sampled from a person aged 18 to 70 in good health.

CDR3 residues: CSVEGGHARGYTF. Here the CDR3 DNA reads TGCAGCGTTGAAGGGGGGCACGCCCGTGGCTACACCTTC. V is TRBV29-1 and J is TRBJ1-2, with a tentative D call TRBD1 (6 bases). Germline assignment: CDR1 SQVTM and CDR2 ANQGSEA. V lost 1 base and J 7 bases, leaving 13 bases between the germline ends. CDR3 size: 13 residues.